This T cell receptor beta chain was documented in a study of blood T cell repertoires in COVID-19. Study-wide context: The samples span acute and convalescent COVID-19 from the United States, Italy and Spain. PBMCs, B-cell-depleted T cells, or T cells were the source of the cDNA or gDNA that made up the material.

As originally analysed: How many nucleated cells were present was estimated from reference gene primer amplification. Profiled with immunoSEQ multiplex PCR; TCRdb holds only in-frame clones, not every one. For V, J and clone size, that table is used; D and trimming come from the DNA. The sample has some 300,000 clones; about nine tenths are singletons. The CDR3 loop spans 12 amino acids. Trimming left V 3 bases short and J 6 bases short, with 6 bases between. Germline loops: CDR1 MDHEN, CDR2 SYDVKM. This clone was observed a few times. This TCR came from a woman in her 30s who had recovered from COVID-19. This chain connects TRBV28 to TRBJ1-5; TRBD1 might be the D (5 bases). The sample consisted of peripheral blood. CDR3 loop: CASSFTGQPQHF. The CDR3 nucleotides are TGTGCCAGCAGTTTTACAGGTCAGCCCCAGCATTTT. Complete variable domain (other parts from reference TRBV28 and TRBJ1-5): DVKVTQSSRYLVKRTGEKVFLECVQDMDHENMFWYRQDPGLGLRLIYFSYDVKMKEKGDIPEGYSVSREKKERFSLILESASTNQTSMYLCASSFTGQPQHFGDGTRLSIL.